The 11 T cell receptor beta chains reported below all come from one sample, sequenced in a study of T cell responses to AZD1222 COVID-19 vaccine. Clones were read by immunoSEQ multiplex PCR, and TCRdb kept only the in-frame ones, dropping some. The sample has about 85,000 clones, roughly nine tenths seen once. The input for sequencing was peripheral blood, taken on day 0 of AZD1222 vaccination. The source of these receptors is an adult in good health.

In nucleotides, the CDR3 is TGTGCCAGCAGCCTACAGGGGGCGGAGACCCAGTACTTC. Translated, it gives CASSLQGAETQYF. The chain has TRBV7-2 and TRBJ2-5; 9 bases line up with TRBD1. Germline V gene lookup returns CDR1 SGHTA and CDR2 FQGNSA. The CDR3 spans 13 residues. V was clipped by 5 bases and J by 5 bases; unmatched bases: 3.

The rearrangement links TRBV29-1 to TRBJ2-7, with TRBD1 identical over 7 bases. Unmatched junction bases numbered 8, after V lost 2 bases and J lost 1 base. Germline loops: CDR1 SQVTM, CDR2 ANQGSEA. This CDR3 has 15 amino acids. This CDR3 is CSVELDRQGSYEQYF. The CDR3 coding sequence is TGCAGCGTTGAATTGGATCGACAGGGATCCTACGAGCAGTACTTC.

The CDR3 sequence: CASSPPGLAFAGELFF. As DNA, the CDR3 is TGTGCCAGCTCACCTCCGGGACTAGCGTTCGCCGGGGAGCTGTTTTTT. The chain has TRBV18 and TRBJ2-2; 10 positions agree with TRBD2. Germline CDR1 KGHSH, CDR2 LQKENI. V lost 3 bases, J lost 6 bases, and 7 bases stayed unmatched. The CDR3 has 16 amino acids.

The chain has TRBV19 and TRBJ2-1; 8 bases map to TRBD1. The ends lost 5 bases at V and 10 bases at J; junction bases unmatched: 10. Germline V lookup: CDR1 LNHDA, CDR2 SQIVND (reference sequence). This CDR3 is 14 amino acids long. In DNA form, the CDR3 reads TGTGCCAGTAGTCACGCCCAGGGGGCAGGGGAGCAGTTCTTC. It translates to CASSHAQGAGEQFF.

The genes are TRBV7-2 and TRBJ2-1, with unresolved D. From germline, CDR1 is SGHTA and CDR2 FQGNSA. The V end was cut by 3 bases, the J end by 3 bases, with 6 bases between. CDR3 length: 13 residues. As DNA, the CDR3 is TGTGCCAGCAGCTTTGGCAACTACAATGAGCAGTTCTTC. This gives the protein CASSFGNYNEQFF.

The chain uses TRBV15 and TRBJ1-5; the D is unclear. The CDR3 runs to 13 residues. Germline CDR1 is LNHNV and CDR2 is YYDKDF (reference sequence). Trimming took off 7 bases at V and 7 bases at J, with 14 bases between the two ends. The CDR3 protein is CATNKEGYQPQHF. The CDR3 region has the DNA TGTGCCACCAACAAAGAAGGGTACCAGCCCCAGCATTTT.

The rearrangement joins TRBV12-5 to TRBJ2-7; D is undetermined. The germline V gene encodes CDR1 LGHNT and CDR2 FRNRAP. Trimming removed 2 bases from V and 3 bases from J, with 17 bases in between. CDR3 length equals 16 residues. The CDR3 spells CASGLSRRLCRYEQYF. The CDR3 bases are TGTGCTAGTGGTTTGTCAAGGCGATTATGCCGCTACGAGCAGTACTTC.

V and J are TRBV2 and TRBJ1-4; 7 bases agree with TRBD1. The germline gives CDR1 SNHLY, CDR2 FYNNEI. The CDR3 totals 14 residues. V trimming: 7 bases; J trimming: 7 bases; junction bases outside the gene matches: 9. CDR3 sequence: CASNRDREGEKLFF. CDR3 nucleotide sequence: TGTGCCAGCAACCGCGACAGGGAAGGTGAAAAACTGTTTTTT.

V gene TRBV28 combines with J gene TRBJ1-3; D gene ambiguous. V lost 5 bases and J 0 bases, leaving 11 bases between the germline ends. The CDR3 has 15 amino acids. The germline CDR1 and CDR2 sequences are MDHEN and SYDVKM. As DNA, the CDR3 is TGTGCCAGCAGTCCTCAGACCTACTCTGGAAACACCATATATTTT. It codes for CASSPQTYSGNTIYF.

The chain uses TRBV19 and TRBJ1-4, with no clear D. Germline V gene sequence: CDR1 LNHDA, CDR2 SQIVND (reference sequence). The CDR3 is 13 amino acids. V lost 5 bases and J lost 7, with 11 bases in between. The DNA of the CDR3 is TGTGCCAGTAGTTGGTCAGGTGGTGAAAAACTGTTTTTT. This translates into CASSWSGGEKLFF. Supplemented by reference TRBV19 and TRBJ1-4, the full variable domain reads DGGITQSPKYLFRKEGQNVTLSCEQNLNHDAMYWYRQDPGQGLRLIYYSQIVNDFQKGDIAEGYSVSREKKESFPLTVTSAQKNPTAFYLCASSWSGGEKLFFGSGTQLSVL.

This rearrangement joins TRBV5-4 to TRBJ2-7; 7 bases are a match to TRBD2. V was clipped by 4 bases and J by 0 bases; unmatched bases: 10. The CDR3 is 16 amino acids. The germline V gene has CDR1 SGHNT and CDR2 YYREEE (reference sequence). As DNA, the CDR3 is TGTGCCAGCAGCACTGGGAGCGGGGCTAGCTCCTACGAGCAGTACTTC. It yields the protein CASSTGSGASSYEQYF. Together with reference TRBV5-4 and TRBJ2-7, the CDR3 gives the full variable domain: ETGVTQSPTHLIKTRGQQVTLRCSSQSGHNTVSWYQQALGQGPQFIFQYYREEENGRGNFPPRFSGLQFPNYSSELNVNALELDDSALYLCASSTGSGASSYEQYFGPGTRLTVT.